Listed here are 29 T cell receptor beta chains from one sample, sequenced in a study of shared clonotypes between healthy human individuals. Generated by immunoSEQ multiplex PCR, the TCRdb table keeps only in-frame clones and is missing some. This sample yields 2.3 million or so clones, of which more than 80% are seen a single time; 0.39% belongs to the top ten. The sequencing sample was made of naive CD4+ T cells from PBMCs. As for subset: CD45RA+ positively selected. The receptors here all came from a man aged 18-30 years in good health. Some clones in this sample may be carry-over from other donors' samples.

The rearrangement links TRBV15 to TRBJ1-4, with D unclear. Germline CDR1 and CDR2: LNHNV and YYDKDF (reference sequence). This CDR3 spans 15 amino acids. The V gene lost 5 bases and the J gene lost 0 bases, with 10 bases spanning the gap. The CDR3 spells CATSRVGATNEKLFF. CDR3 in DNA: TGTGCCACCAGCCGCGTAGGTGCAACTAATGAAAAACTGTTTTTT.

This chain connects TRBV4-2 to TRBJ2-3; D is perhaps TRBD1 (5 bases). Germline-derived CDR1 and CDR2 are LGHNA and YNFKEQ. V shed 1 base and J shed 2 bases, with 7 bases lying between them. The CDR3 has 14 residues. This CDR3 is CASSQGGLTDTQYF. CDR3 sequence (DNA): TGTGCCAGCAGCCAAGGGGGCCTCACAGATACGCAGTATTTT.

This chain links TRBV6-5 with TRBJ2-7; 12 bases match TRBD2. The junction had 4 bases not matched to a gene; V was cut back by 5 bases and J by 5 bases. Germline assignment: CDR1 MNHEY and CDR2 SVGAGI. The CDR3 extends over 14 amino acids. CDR3 sequence (DNA): TGTGCCAGCAGTCGACTAGCGGGAGTGCACGAGCAGTACTTC. It translates to CASSRLAGVHEQYF.

The DNA for the CDR3 is TGCGCCAGCAGCGCGGATACAGGGAGCTCTGGGGCCAACGTCCTGACTTTC. Its protein product is CASSADTGSSGANVLTF. The gene calls are TRBV5-1 and TRBJ2-6; TRBD1 might be the D (6 bases). Germline V gene data show CDR1 as SGHRS and CDR2 as YFSETQ. The germline V and J ends were trimmed by 4 bases and 0 bases, with 14 bases remaining between them. The CDR3 consists of 17 residues.

This clone appeared once. This sequence joins TRBV11-1 and TRBJ1-4; D may be TRBD1 (6 bases). V lost 2 bases, J lost 8 bases, and 12 bases lay in between. Germline V gene lookup returns CDR1 SGHAT and CDR2 FQDESV (reference sequence). This CDR3 region has 14 residues. CDR3 residues: CASSLSRGREKLFF. CDR3 bases: TGTGCCAGCAGCTTAAGCAGGGGACGGGAAAAACTGTTTTTT.

V and J are TRBV5-1 and TRBJ2-1; 12 bases line up with TRBD2. The V and J ends lost 1 base and 9 bases, in that order; junction bases with no gene match: 8. Germline V gives CDR1 SGHRS, CDR2 YFSETQ. The CDR3 totals 16 residues. CDR3 nucleotides: TGCGCCAGCAGCTTGAGGGCTAGCGGGAGGGCCGCTGAGCAGTTCTTC. Translated, it gives CASSLRASGRAAEQFF.

The genes are TRBV6-1 and TRBJ2-5, with D tentatively TRBD1 (6 bases). This CDR3 is built from 15 residues. Trimming took 7 bases from V and 2 from J, leaving 17 bases between them. Germline CDR1 MNHNS, CDR2 SASEGT. The CDR3 loop is CASTMEIRGQETQYF. The CDR3 region has the DNA TGTGCCAGCACCATGGAAATAAGGGGGCAAGAGACCCAGTACTTC.

The chain joins TRBV19 to TRBJ1-2; D is possibly TRBD1 (5 bases). The ends were cut back, 2 bases at V and 4 bases at J, with 17 bases in the middle. The CDR3 runs 16 residues. The germline CDR1 and CDR2 sequences are LNHDA and SQIVND (reference sequence). The CDR3 is CASSIIFDQGGYGYTF. The CDR3 coding sequence is TGTGCCAGTAGTATAATCTTCGACCAGGGCGGCTATGGCTACACCTTC.

The V gene is TRBV6-5, the J gene TRBJ1-1, with TRBD1 matching over 9 bases. The CDR3 consists of 14 residues. V dropped 6 bases and J dropped 9; count of bases not matched to a gene: 11. Germline V lookup: CDR1 MNHEY, CDR2 SVGAGI. The chain's CDR3 is CASSRDRAESKAFF. The CDR3 nucleotides read TGTGCCAGCAGCCGGGACAGGGCCGAGTCTAAAGCTTTCTTT.

V is TRBV7-2 and J is TRBJ2-3; 9 bases are shared with TRBD2. Germline V gives CDR1 SGHTA, CDR2 FQGNSA. Trimming at V came to 3 bases and at J to 4 bases, leaving 5 bases not matched to a gene. This CDR3 has 15 residues. Written as DNA, the CDR3 is TGTGCCAGCAGCTTGACTAGCGGAATTGCAGATACGCAGTATTTT. This gives the protein CASSLTSGIADTQYF.

This rearrangement joins TRBV4-1 to TRBJ1-2; 7 bases are shared with TRBD1. Germline-derived CDR1 and CDR2 are MGHRA and YSYEKL. V lost 3 bases to trimming and J lost 8 bases; unmatched junction nucleotides: 18. The CDR3 is 17 residues long. The CDR3: CASSHPARGQPPEGYTF. The CDR3 DNA is TGCGCCAGCAGCCACCCCGCTAGGGGACAGCCACCGGAGGGCTACACCTTC.

Points on this clone: Other DNA sequences from this sample encode an identical CDR3 as well. The V call is TRBV19, the J call TRBJ2-5; D is tentatively TRBD1 or TRBD2 (5 bases each). V shed 5 bases and J shed 4 bases, with 11 bases lying between them. CDR3 size: 13 residues. Germline V gene sequence: CDR1 LNHDA, CDR2 SQIVND (reference sequence). The CDR3 coding sequence is TGTGCCAGTAGTTCCCAGGGAGCAGAGACCCAGTACTTC. Protein sequence: CASSSQGAETQYF. Complete variable domain (other parts from reference TRBV19 and TRBJ2-5): DGGITQSPKYLFRKEGQNVTLSCEQNLNHDAMYWYRQDPGQGLRLIYYSQIVNDFQKGDIAEGYSVSREKKESFPLTVTSAQKNPTAFYLCASSSQGAETQYFGPGTRLLVL.

The J gene is TRBJ1-1, the V gene TRBV28; D gene uncertain. Germline V gene lookup returns CDR1 MDHEN and CDR2 SYDVKM. There are 14 residues in the CDR3. The ends were cut back, 10 bases at V and 2 bases at J, with 17 bases in the middle. CDR3 bases: TGTGCCAACCACCAGCTAGGGATAAACACTGAAGCTTTCTTT. Protein product: CANHQLGINTEAFF.

The V call is TRBV18, the J call TRBJ2-7; perhaps TRBD2 as D (5 bases). Trimming removed 3 bases from V and 9 bases from J, with 18 bases in between. Germline values: CDR1 KGHSH, CDR2 LQKENI. CDR3 size: 14 residues. The CDR3, as DNA: TGTGCCAGCTCACCCTCTGGAGGCGACAAGGGGCAGTACTTC. Its translation is CASSPSGGDKGQYF.

With respect to this clone: The same CDR3 can be traced to other DNA sequences in this sample. This chain connects TRBV19 to TRBJ1-5; no clear D. The CDR3 has 11 residues. Germline-derived CDR1 and CDR2 are LNHDA and SQIVND (reference sequence). V lost 6 bases to trimming and J lost 4 bases, with 4 bases between them. CDR3 coding DNA: TGTGCCAGTAGCTCGAATCAGCCCCAGCATTTT. Amino acids: CASSSNQPQHF. The whole variable domain, filled in from reference TRBV19 and TRBJ1-5, reads DGGITQSPKYLFRKEGQNVTLSCEQNLNHDAMYWYRQDPGQGLRLIYYSQIVNDFQKGDIAEGYSVSREKKESFPLTVTSAQKNPTAFYLCASSSNQPQHFGDGTRLSIL.

V usage is TRBV7-9 and J usage is TRBJ1-4; maybe TRBD1 (6 bases). V was trimmed by 4 bases and J by 5 bases, leaving 11 bases between them. CDR1 and CDR2 (germline): SEHNR, FQNEAQ (reference sequence). This CDR3 comprises 14 residues. CDR3 in DNA: TGTGCCAGCAGCTACCAGGGGACGAATGAAAAACTGTTTTTT. It is translated as CASSYQGTNEKLFF. The whole variable domain, filled in from reference TRBV7-9 and TRBJ1-4, reads DTGVSQNPRHKITKRGQNVTFRCDPISEHNRLYWYRQTLGQGPEFLTYFQNEAQLEKSRLLSDRFSAERPKGSFSTLEIQRTEQGDSAMYLCASSYQGTNEKLFFGSGTQLSVL.

The chain recombines TRBV10-1 with TRBJ2-7; 12 nucleotides align to TRBD2. The CDR3 loop spans 17 amino acids. Germline V gives CDR1 WNHNN, CDR2 SYGVQD (reference sequence). The trim removed 3 bases at V and 1 base at J, leaving 7 bases unmatched. The CDR3 DNA reads TGCGCCAGCAGTGATCTAGCGGGAGGGCCTCAATCCTACGAGCAGTACTTC. Amino acids: CASSDLAGGPQSYEQYF.

The V gene is TRBV28, the J gene TRBJ2-7; a possible D gene is TRBD2 (6 bases). The V end was cut by 4 bases, the J end by 2 bases, with 12 bases between. Germline CDR1 reads MDHEN; CDR2 reads SYDVKM. The CDR3 consists of 14 residues. The CDR3 region has the DNA TGTGCCAGCAGTTCGGGGTGGGGGGCCTACGAGCAGTACTTC. Protein sequence: CASSSGWGAYEQYF.

V usage is TRBV4-3 and J usage is TRBJ2-2; 9 bases are a match to TRBD2. Germline lookup yields CDR1 LGHNA and CDR2 YSLEER. This CDR3 contains 17 residues. V trimming: 0 bases; J trimming: 6 bases; junction bases outside the gene matches: 8. CDR3 nucleotide sequence: TGCGCCAGCAGCCAAGATTTCGGACTAGCGTTGTCCGGGGAGCTGTTTTTT. Its translation is CASSQDFGLALSGELFF.

The V call is TRBV28, the J call TRBJ1-1, with TRBD1 as a possible D gene (5 bases). The CDR3 is 14 residues long. Germline CDR1 and CDR2: MDHEN and SYDVKM. Deletions cut 10 bases from V and 10 bases from J, with 25 bases between. CDR3: CANSVRLRVTTAFF. DNA for the CDR3: TGTGCCAACAGCGTTCGGCTCAGGGTTACCACAGCTTTCTTT.

The chain is built from TRBV27 and TRBJ2-7; 10 bases map to TRBD1. Germline V gene data show CDR1 as MNHEY and CDR2 as SMNVEV (reference sequence). After removal of 5 bases from V and 5 bases from J, the junction contained 9 bases not matched to a gene. The CDR3 length is 15 residues. This CDR3 is CASSLRTGGRDEQYF. In DNA form, the CDR3 reads TGTGCCAGCAGTCTGCGGACAGGGGGACGGGACGAGCAGTACTTC.

The V and J genes are TRBV2 and TRBJ1-5; D not resolved. The length of the CDR3 is 14 residues. Per the germline V gene, CDR1 is SNHLY and CDR2 is FYNNEI. The V end lost 8 bases, the J end lost 0 bases, and 11 bases lay between the germline ends. CDR3 coding DNA: TGTGCCAGCCATGGACTCTATAGCAATCAGCCCCAGCATTTT. Translated: CASHGLYSNQPQHF.

The CDR3 reads CASSFFLRERDTEAFF. The DNA of the CDR3 is TGTGCCAGCAGTTTTTTCCTGCGGGAACGGGACACTGAAGCTTTCTTT. V usage is TRBV28 and J usage is TRBJ1-1; no clear D gene. Germline CDR1 and CDR2: MDHEN and SYDVKM. The ends were cut back, 3 bases at V and 3 bases at J, with 17 bases in the middle. The length of the CDR3 is 16 residues.

To note about this clone: A junction end diverges from the germline sequence, so it may reflect a read error. The V call is TRBV29-1, the J call TRBJ2-4, with 9 positions matching TRBD1. Germline assignment: CDR1 SQVTM and CDR2 ANQGSEA. This CDR3 comprises 14 residues. Written as DNA, the CDR3 is TGCAGCGTAGAAGATGGGGACAGGGTGGACATTCAGTACTTC. Its translation: CSVEDGDRVDIQYF.

The gene calls are TRBV28 and TRBJ1-5, with TRBD1 as a possible D gene (5 bases). Germline V gene lookup returns CDR1 MDHEN and CDR2 SYDVKM. The CDR3 contains 15 residues. Deletions cut 8 bases from V and 2 bases from J, with 16 bases between. The CDR3 sequence is CASHSAGVGNQPQHF. The CDR3 coding sequence is TGTGCCAGCCACTCGGCGGGGGTTGGCAATCAGCCCCAGCATTTT.

Note on this clone: Other DNA sequences of this sample code for an identical CDR3. The chain combines TRBV28 with TRBJ1-2; D remains ambiguous. The CDR3 loop spans 12 amino acids. V was shortened by 5 bases and J by 4 bases, with 8 bases between the two germline ends. Germline loops: CDR1 MDHEN, CDR2 SYDVKM. The CDR3 loop is CASSSNRYGYTF. The CDR3 bases are TGTGCCAGCAGTAGCAACCGCTATGGCTACACCTTC.

The rearrangement uses TRBV6-5 and TRBJ1-1; tentative D call: TRBD1 (5 bases). Germline values: CDR1 MNHEY, CDR2 SVGAGI. Trimming removed 0 bases at V and 13 bases at J, with 18 bases between. The CDR3 covers 14 residues. CDR3: CASSYSYESLGDFF. The CDR3 DNA sequence: TGTGCCAGCAGTTACTCGTACGAAAGTTTGGGGGATTTCTTT.

The J gene is TRBJ2-7, the V gene TRBV6-1; D unresolved. V shed 1 base and J shed 8 bases, with 9 bases lying between them. The CDR3 has 12 residues. Germline V gives CDR1 MNHNS, CDR2 SASEGT. The CDR3 loop reads CASSEGYLKQYF. The CDR3, as DNA: TGTGCCAGCAGTGAAGGGTATTTAAAGCAGTACTTC.

This rearrangement joins TRBV28 to TRBJ2-2, with 9 positions matching TRBD1. CDR3 length equals 15 residues. J lost 6 bases, V lost 7 bases, and 9 bases had no gene match. Germline assignment: CDR1 MDHEN and CDR2 SYDVKM. CDR3 coding DNA: TGTGCCAGCACCCCCGGGACAGGGTTTCCCGGGGAGCTGTTTTTT. Amino acid sequence: CASTPGTGFPGELFF.